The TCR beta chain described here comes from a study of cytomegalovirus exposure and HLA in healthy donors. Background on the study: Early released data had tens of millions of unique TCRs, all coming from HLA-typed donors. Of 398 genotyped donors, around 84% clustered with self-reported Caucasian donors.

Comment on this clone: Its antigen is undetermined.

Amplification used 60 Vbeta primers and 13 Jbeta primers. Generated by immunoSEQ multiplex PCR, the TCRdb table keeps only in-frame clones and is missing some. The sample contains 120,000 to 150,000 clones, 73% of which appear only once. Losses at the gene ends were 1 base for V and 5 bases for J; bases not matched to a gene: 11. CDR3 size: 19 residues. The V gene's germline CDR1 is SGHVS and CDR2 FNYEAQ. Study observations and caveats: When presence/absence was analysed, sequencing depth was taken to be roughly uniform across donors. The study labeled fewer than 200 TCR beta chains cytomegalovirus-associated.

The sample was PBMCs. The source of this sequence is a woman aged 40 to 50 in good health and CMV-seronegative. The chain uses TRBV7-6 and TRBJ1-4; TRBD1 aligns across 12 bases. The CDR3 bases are TGTGCCAGCAGCTTAGTCCCCGCCGGGACAGGGGGCAGGAATGAAAAACTGTTTTTT. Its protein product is CASSLVPAGTGGRNEKLFF. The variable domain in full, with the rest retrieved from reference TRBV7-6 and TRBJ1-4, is GAGVSQSPRYKVTKRGQDVALRCDPISGHVSLYWYRQALGQGPEFLTYFNYEAQQDKSGLPNDRFSAERPEGSISTLTIQRTEQRDSAMYRCASSLVPAGTGGRNEKLFFGSGTQLSVL.